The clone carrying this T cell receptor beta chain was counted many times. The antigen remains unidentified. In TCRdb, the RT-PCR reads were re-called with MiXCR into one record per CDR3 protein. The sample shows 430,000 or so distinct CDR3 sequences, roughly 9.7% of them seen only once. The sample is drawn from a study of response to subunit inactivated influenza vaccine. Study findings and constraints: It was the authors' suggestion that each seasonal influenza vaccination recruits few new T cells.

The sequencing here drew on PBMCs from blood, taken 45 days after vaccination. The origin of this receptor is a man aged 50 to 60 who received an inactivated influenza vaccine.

As DNA, the CDR3 is TGCGCCAGCAGCCAAGATGGGACTAGCGCCAAAAGGAGCTCTTTTGAGGAGGCGTCCTACGAGCAGTACTTC. Its translation is CASSQDGTSAKRSSFEEASYEQYF. The chain combines TRBV4-1 with TRBJ2-7, with 10 bases matching TRBD2. Per the germline V gene, CDR1 is MGHRA and CDR2 is YSYEKL. V gave up 0 bases and J gave up 1 base; unmatched junction bases: 27. The CDR3 is made up of 24 amino acids.